These 12 T cell receptor beta chains originate from one sample sequenced in a study of blood T cell repertoires in COVID-19. Libraries were prepared by immunoSEQ multiplex PCR; TCRdb keeps only in-frame clonotypes and omits some of them. The sample has under 200,000 clones; 70% to 90% are singletons. Sequenced material: peripheral blood. All receptors come from a woman aged 55-69 years with COVID-19, enrolled during active disease.

This chain connects TRBV7-9 to TRBJ1-4, with TRBD1 matching over 11 bases. This CDR3 region has 16 residues. Trimming at V came to 4 bases and at J to 3 bases, leaving 4 bases not matched to a gene. Germline V lookup: CDR1 SEHNR, CDR2 FQNEAQ (reference sequence). CDR3 nucleotides: TGTGCCAGCAGCTCTGGACAGGGGGCCCCTAATGAAAAACTGTTTTTT. Translation: CASSSGQGAPNEKLFF.

The V gene is TRBV14, the J gene TRBJ1-1, with TRBD1 as a possible D gene (6 bases). The V gene's germline CDR1 is SGHDN and CDR2 FVKESK. The length of the CDR3 is 14 residues. Trimming removed 3 bases from V and 6 bases from J, with 14 bases in between. CDR3 protein: CASSQDSRLSEAFF. Here the CDR3 DNA reads TGTGCCAGCAGCCAGGACAGCAGACTCTCTGAAGCTTTCTTT.

The sample holds one count of this clone. The chain links TRBV18 to TRBJ1-1; 10 nucleotides align to TRBD1. This CDR3 is built from 14 residues. V shed 5 bases, J shed 5 bases, and the junction held 5 bases outside the gene matches. The germline V gene has CDR1 KGHSH and CDR2 LQKENI. The CDR3 region has the DNA TGTGCCAGCTCAGTCGGACAGGGGGAAACTGAAGCTTTCTTT. Translating it yields CASSVGQGETEAFF.

The chain combines TRBV19 with TRBJ1-3; 7 bases agree with TRBD1. From germline, CDR1 is LNHDA and CDR2 SQIVND (reference sequence). With 4 bases clipped from V and 0 bases from J, the junction kept 6 bases outside the gene matches. There are 16 residues in the CDR3. The CDR3 nucleotides read TGTGCCAGTAGTAGTTGGGACAGATTCTCTGGAAACACCATATATTTT. Encoded protein: CASSSWDRFSGNTIYF.

The chain carries TRBV6-2 or TRBV6-3 and TRBJ2-7, with TRBD1 matching 8 bases. The CDR3 loop spans 16 amino acids. Per germline, CDR1 MNHEY and CDR2 SVGEGT. The V segment lost 3 bases and the J segment 3 bases; nucleotides outside the gene matches: 10. The CDR3 sequence is CASSYARTGMVYEQYF. The CDR3 DNA follows: TGTGCCAGCAGTTATGCCCGGACAGGGATGGTCTACGAGCAGTACTTC.

The chain recombines TRBV7-3 with TRBJ2-1, with D maybe TRBD1 (5 bases). The CDR3 runs to 17 residues. Trimming took 3 bases from V and 0 from J, leaving 15 bases between them. Per germline, CDR1 SGHTA and CDR2 FQGTGA. The CDR3 DNA sequence: TGTGCCAGCAGCTTGCTGGGGCCGGATAGCTCCTACAATGAGCAGTTCTTC. Translating gives CASSLLGPDSSYNEQFF.

V gene TRBV6-2 or TRBV6-3 combines with J gene TRBJ2-1; D possibly corresponds to TRBD2 (6 bases). The CDR3 is 13 residues long. Trimming took off 8 bases at V and 5 bases at J, with 13 bases between the two ends. Looked up from germline, CDR1 is MNHEY and CDR2 is SVGEGT. DNA for the CDR3: TGTGCCAGCGGTTGGAGGGCGAACAATGAGCAGTTCTTC. As protein: CASGWRANNEQFF.

A single count supports this clone. The chain is built from TRBV4-2 and TRBJ2-3; TRBD2 matches at 14 bases. The CDR3 runs to 18 residues. The ends lost 4 bases at V and 4 bases at J; junction bases unmatched: 10. Germline CDR1 is LGHNA and CDR2 is YNFKEQ. CDR3 sequence (DNA): TGTGCCAGCAGCCGTCGGACTAGCGGGAGGCGGGTCCCAGATACGCAGTATTTT. It translates to CASSRRTSGRRVPDTQYF.

The V call is TRBV6-6, the J call TRBJ1-2, with a tentative D call TRBD1 (5 bases). V was shortened by 5 bases and J by 2 bases, with 15 bases between the two germline ends. This CDR3 has 15 residues. Germline CDR1 reads MNHNY; CDR2 reads SVGAGI (reference sequence). The CDR3: CASSGYPQDNYGYTF. CDR3 bases: TGTGCCAGCAGTGGATACCCACAGGACAACTATGGCTACACCTTC.

The V call is TRBV18, the J call TRBJ1-4, with 8 nucleotides matching TRBD1. The V segment lost 5 bases and the J segment 5 bases; nucleotides outside the gene matches: 4. The germline V gene has CDR1 KGHSH and CDR2 LQKENI. The CDR3 covers 14 residues. The CDR3 sequence is CASSSRQGNEKLFF. CDR3 bases: TGTGCCAGCTCATCCCGACAGGGGAATGAAAAACTGTTTTTT. The variable domain in full, with the rest retrieved from reference TRBV18 and TRBJ1-4, is NAGVMQNPRHLVRRRGQEARLRCSPMKGHSHVYWYRQLPEEGLKFMVYLQKENIIDESGMPKERFSAEFPKEGPSILRIQQVVRGDSAAYFCASSSRQGNEKLFFGSGTQLSVL.

The gene calls are TRBV4-2 and TRBJ1-3; D ambiguous. Trimming took 0 bases from V and 7 from J, leaving 10 bases between them. Germline CDR1 is LGHNA and CDR2 is YNFKEQ. The length of the CDR3 is 14 residues. The CDR3 loop is CASSQDFPGNTIYF. CDR3 in DNA: TGTGCCAGCAGCCAAGACTTTCCGGGGAACACCATATATTTT.

The sample holds a few counts of this clone. This sequence joins TRBV7-6 and TRBJ1-5; TRBD1 matches 7 bases. This CDR3 contains 15 residues. The V gene end was trimmed by 5 bases and the J gene end by 4 bases; junction bases not matched to a gene: 8. The germline gives CDR1 SGHVS, CDR2 FNYEAQ. CDR3 sequence (DNA): TGTGCCAGCAGCCTAGTCCGGGACAGTAATCAGCCCCAGCATTTT. Translated, it gives CASSLVRDSNQPQHF.